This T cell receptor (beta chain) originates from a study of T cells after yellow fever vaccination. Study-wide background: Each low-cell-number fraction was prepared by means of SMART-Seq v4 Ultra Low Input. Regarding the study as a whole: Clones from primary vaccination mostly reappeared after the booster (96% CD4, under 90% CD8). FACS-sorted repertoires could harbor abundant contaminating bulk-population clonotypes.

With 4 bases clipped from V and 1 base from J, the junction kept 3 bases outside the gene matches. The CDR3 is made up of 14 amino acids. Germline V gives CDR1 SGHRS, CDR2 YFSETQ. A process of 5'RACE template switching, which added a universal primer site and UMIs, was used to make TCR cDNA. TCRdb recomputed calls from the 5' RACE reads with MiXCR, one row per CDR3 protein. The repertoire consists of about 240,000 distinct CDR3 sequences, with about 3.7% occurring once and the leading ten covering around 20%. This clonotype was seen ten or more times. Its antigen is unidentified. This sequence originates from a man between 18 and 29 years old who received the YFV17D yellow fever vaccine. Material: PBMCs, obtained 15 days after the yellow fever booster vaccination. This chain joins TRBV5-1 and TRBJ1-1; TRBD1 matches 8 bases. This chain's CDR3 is CASSTGTGNTEAFF. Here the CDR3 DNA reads TGCGCCAGCAGCACGGGGACAGGGAACACTGAAGCTTTCTTT.